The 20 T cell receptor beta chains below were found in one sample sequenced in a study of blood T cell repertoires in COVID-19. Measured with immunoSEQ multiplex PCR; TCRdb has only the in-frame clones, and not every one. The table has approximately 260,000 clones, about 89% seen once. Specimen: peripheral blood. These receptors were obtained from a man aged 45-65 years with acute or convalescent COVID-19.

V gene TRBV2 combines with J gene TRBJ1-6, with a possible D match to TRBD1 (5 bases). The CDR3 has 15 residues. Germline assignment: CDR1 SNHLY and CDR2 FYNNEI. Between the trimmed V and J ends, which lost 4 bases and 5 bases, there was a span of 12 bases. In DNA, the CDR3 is TGTGCCAGCAGTGTGGGGGGGACGCATAATTCACCCCTCCACTTT. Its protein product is CASSVGGTHNSPLHF.

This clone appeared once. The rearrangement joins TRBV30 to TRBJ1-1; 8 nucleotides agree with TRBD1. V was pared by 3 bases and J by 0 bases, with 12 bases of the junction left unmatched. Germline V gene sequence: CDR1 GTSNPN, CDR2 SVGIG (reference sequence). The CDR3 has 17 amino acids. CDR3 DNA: TGTGCCTGGAGGGGGGGCAGGGGGCGAAAGGTGAACACTGAAGCTTTCTTT. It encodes CAWRGGRGRKVNTEAFF.

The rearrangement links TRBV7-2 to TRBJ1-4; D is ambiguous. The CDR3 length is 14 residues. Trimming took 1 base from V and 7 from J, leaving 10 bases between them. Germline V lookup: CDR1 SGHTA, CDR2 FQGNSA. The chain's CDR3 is CASSLGYGFEKLFF. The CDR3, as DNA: TGTGCCAGCAGCTTAGGCTACGGGTTTGAAAAACTGTTTTTT.

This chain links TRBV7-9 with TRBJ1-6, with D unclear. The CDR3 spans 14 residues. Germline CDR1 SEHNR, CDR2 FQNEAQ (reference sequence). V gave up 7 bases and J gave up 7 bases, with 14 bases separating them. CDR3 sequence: CASTLGESNSPLHF. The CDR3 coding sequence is TGTGCCAGCACCCTTGGAGAAAGCAATTCACCCCTCCACTTT. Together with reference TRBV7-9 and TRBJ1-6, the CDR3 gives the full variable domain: DTGVSQNPRHKITKRGQNVTFRCDPISEHNRLYWYRQTLGQGPEFLTYFQNEAQLEKSRLLSDRFSAERPKGSFSTLEIQRTEQGDSAMYLCASTLGESNSPLHFGNGTRLTVT.

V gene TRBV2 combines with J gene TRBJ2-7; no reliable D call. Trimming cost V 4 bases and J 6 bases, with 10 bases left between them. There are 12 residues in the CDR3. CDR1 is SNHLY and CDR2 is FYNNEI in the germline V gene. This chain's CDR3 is CASSAERVEQYF. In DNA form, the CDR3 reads TGTGCCAGCAGTGCGGAGAGAGTCGAGCAGTACTTC.

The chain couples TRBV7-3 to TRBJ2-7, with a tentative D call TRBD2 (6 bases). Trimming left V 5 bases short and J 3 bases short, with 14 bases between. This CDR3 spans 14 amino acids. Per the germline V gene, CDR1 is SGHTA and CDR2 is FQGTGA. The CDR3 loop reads CASSPNVGGYEQYF. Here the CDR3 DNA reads TGTGCCAGCAGCCCCAACGTGGGAGGCTACGAGCAGTACTTC.

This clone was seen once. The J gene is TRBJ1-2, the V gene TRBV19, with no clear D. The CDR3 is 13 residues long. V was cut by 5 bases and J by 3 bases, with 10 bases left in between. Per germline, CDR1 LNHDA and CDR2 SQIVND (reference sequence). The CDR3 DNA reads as TGTGCCAGTAGTGAGGGCCCGGACTATGGCTACACCTTC. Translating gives CASSEGPDYGYTF.

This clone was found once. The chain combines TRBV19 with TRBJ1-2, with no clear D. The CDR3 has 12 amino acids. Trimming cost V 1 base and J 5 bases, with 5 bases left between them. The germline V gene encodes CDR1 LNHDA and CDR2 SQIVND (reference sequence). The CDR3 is CASSIALYGYTF. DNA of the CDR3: TGTGCCAGTAGTATAGCCCTATATGGCTACACCTTC. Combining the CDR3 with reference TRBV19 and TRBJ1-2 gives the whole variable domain DGGITQSPKYLFRKEGQNVTLSCEQNLNHDAMYWYRQDPGQGLRLIYYSQIVNDFQKGDIAEGYSVSREKKESFPLTVTSAQKNPTAFYLCASSIALYGYTFGSGTRLTVV.

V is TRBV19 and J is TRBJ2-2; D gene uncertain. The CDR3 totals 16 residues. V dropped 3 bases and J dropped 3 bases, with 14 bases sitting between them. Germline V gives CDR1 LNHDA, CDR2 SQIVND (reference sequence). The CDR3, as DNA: TGTGCCAGTAGTATCTCGGCTAGGTCCTACACCGGGGAGCTGTTTTTT. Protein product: CASSISARSYTGELFF.

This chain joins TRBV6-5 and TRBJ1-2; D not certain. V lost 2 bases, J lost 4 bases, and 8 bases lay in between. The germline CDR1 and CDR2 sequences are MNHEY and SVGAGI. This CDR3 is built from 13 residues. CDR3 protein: CASSYGSTYGYTF. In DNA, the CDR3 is TGTGCCAGCAGTTACGGCAGTACCTATGGCTACACCTTC.

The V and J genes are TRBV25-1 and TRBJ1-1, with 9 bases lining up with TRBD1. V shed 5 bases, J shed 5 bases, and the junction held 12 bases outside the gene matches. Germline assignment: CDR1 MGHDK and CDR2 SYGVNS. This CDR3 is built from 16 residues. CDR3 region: CASSHHVRDRVTEAFF. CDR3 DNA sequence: TGTGCCAGCAGTCACCATGTTCGGGACAGGGTTACTGAAGCTTTCTTT.

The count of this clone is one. The CDR3 reads CSARSSDTQYF. The CDR3 coding sequence is TGCAGTGCTAGGAGTTCGGATACGCAGTATTTT. The chain is built from TRBV20-1 and TRBJ2-3; D is ambiguous. The CDR3 runs to 11 residues. Trimming removed 3 bases from V and 6 bases from J, with 7 bases in between. Per the germline V gene, CDR1 is DFQATT and CDR2 is SNEGSKA (reference sequence).

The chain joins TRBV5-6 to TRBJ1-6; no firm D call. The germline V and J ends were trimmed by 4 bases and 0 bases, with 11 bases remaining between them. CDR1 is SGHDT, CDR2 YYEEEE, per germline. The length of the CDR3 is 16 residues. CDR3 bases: TGTGCCAGCAGCAAAGCGGGGAGCTCCTATAATTCACCCCTCCACTTT. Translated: CASSKAGSSYNSPLHF.

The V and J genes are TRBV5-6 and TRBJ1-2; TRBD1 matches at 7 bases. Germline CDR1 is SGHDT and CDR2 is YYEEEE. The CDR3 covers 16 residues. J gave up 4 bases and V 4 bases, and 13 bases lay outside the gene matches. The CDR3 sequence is CASSAGQALIGYGYTF. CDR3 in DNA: TGTGCCAGCAGCGCCGGACAGGCTCTTATCGGCTATGGCTACACCTTC.

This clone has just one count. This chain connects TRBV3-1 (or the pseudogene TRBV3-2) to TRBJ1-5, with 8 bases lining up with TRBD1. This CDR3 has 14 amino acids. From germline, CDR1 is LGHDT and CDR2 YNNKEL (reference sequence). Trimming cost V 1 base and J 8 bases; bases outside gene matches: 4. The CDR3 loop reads CASSQGTGTKPQHF. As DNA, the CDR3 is TGTGCCAGCAGCCAAGGGACAGGGACGAAGCCCCAGCATTTT.

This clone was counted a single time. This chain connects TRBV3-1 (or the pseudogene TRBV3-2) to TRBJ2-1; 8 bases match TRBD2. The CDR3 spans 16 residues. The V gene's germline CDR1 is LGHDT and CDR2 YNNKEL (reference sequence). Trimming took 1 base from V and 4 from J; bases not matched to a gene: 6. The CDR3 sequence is CASSQGALAEYNEQFF. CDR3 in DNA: TGTGCCAGCAGCCAAGGCGCACTAGCGGAGTACAATGAGCAGTTCTTC.

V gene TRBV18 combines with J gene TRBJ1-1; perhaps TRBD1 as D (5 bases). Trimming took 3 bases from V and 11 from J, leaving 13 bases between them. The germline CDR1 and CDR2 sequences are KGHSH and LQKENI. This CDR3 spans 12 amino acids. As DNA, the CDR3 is TGTGCCAGCTCACCTGTTACAGGTCTCGCTTTCTTT. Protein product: CASSPVTGLAFF.

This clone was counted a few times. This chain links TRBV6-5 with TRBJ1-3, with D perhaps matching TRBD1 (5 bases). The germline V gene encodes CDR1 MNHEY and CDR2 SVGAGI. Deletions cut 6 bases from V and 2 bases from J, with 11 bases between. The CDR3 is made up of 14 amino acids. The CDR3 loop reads CASSQQETGNTIYF. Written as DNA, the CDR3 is TGTGCCAGCAGCCAACAGGAGACTGGAAACACCATATATTTT.

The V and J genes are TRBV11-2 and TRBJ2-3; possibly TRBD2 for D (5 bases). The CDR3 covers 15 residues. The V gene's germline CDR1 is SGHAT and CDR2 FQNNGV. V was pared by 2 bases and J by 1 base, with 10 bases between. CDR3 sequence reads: CASSLSSFGTDTQYF. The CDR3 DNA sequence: TGTGCCAGCAGCTTATCTAGCTTTGGCACAGATACGCAGTATTTT.

CDR3 DNA sequence: TGCGCCAGCAGCCTACTGACAGGGCCCTTAGTCCGGGAAGCTTTCTTT. This translates into CASSLLTGPLVREAFF. The rearrangement joins TRBV5-1 to TRBJ1-1, with TRBD1 matching over 7 bases. CDR1 and CDR2 (germline): SGHRS, YFSETQ. The V gene end was trimmed by 4 bases and the J gene end by 8 bases; junction bases not matched to a gene: 17. The CDR3 is 16 amino acids.